These T cell receptor beta chains were read from a single sample in a study of human T cells and chemical hapten exposure. TCRdb reanalysed the RACE reads using MiXCR and keeps one entry per CDR3 protein. Of roughly 52,000 distinct CDR3 sequences listed, 9.5% to 10% are singletons. The material was whole blood, obtained in connection with sensitization to the hapten diphenylcyclopropenone (DPC). All receptors come from a woman between 45 and 60 years old with alopecia areata. Some clones in this sample may be carry-over from other donors' samples. CDR3s include the opening cysteine and the closing phenylalanine or tryptophan. A D gene is named only where the DNA matches it firmly. Clone size, where shown, is once, few, many, or a class for clones that have expanded.

TRBJ2-7 TRBV5-1 NA NA CASSLAATYEQYF TGCGCCAGCAGCTTGGCAGCGACCTACGAGCAGTACTTC
TRBJ2-1 TRBV18 NA NA CASSSARRSYNEQFF TGTGCCAGCTCAAGTGCACGGAGATCCTACAATGAGCAGTTCTTC
TRBJ1-3 TRBV18 many NA CASTPGFGGTGNTIYF TGTGCCAGCACACCGGGCTTCGGAGGTACTGGAAACACCATATATTTT
TRBJ1-5 TRBV2 many NA CASKGYSNQPQHF TGTGCCAGCAAGGGTTATAGCAATCAGCCCCAGCATTTT
TRBJ1-2 TRBV14 NA NA CASSQDPKSYGYTF TGTGCCAGCAGCCAAGATCCAAAGAGCTATGGCTACACCTTC
TRBJ2-7 TRBV18 NA NA CASSPEGQSYEQYF TGTGCCAGCTCACCCGAAGGACAATCCTACGAGCAGTACTTC
TRBJ2-6 TRBV4-2 many NA CASSQSGPFTSSSGANVLTF TGTGCCAGCAGCCAATCTGGACCATTCACTTCAAGCTCTGGGGCCAACGTCCTGACTTTC
TRBJ2-1 TRBV11-3 NA TRBD2 CASSHSGRAVDEQFF TGTGCCAGCAGTCATAGCGGGAGGGCGGTCGATGAGCAGTTCTTC
TRBJ1-1 TRBV6-4 few NA CASSLSADTEAFF TGTGCCAGCAGTCTCTCGGCGGACACTGAAGCTTTCTTT
TRBJ2-5 TRBV7-2 few NA CASTQATTRGTQYF TGTGCCAGCACTCAGGCCACCACCCGGGGGACCCAGTACTTC
TRBJ2-7 TRBV18 many TRBD2 CASSPPGQTSGYF TGTGCCAGCTCACCCCCGGGACAGACTAGCGGGTACTTC
TRBJ1-5 TRBV6-2/TRBV6-3 few NA CASLEGGYSNQPQHF TGTGCCAGCCTCGAAGGGGGATATAGCAATCAGCCCCAGCATTTT
TRBJ1-3 TRBV5-1 many NA CASSTQGSGNTIYF TGCGCCAGCAGCACCCAGGGCTCTGGAAACACCATATATTTT
TRBJ1-4 TRBV6-1 many TRBD1 CASRRQGLNEKLFF TGTGCCAGCAGGAGACAGGGACTCAATGAAAAACTGTTTTTT
TRBJ2-3 TRBV28 many TRBD2 CASSFRREKADTQYF TGTGCCAGCAGTTTTAGGCGGGAGAAGGCGGATACGCAGTATTTT
TRBJ2-7 TRBV28 few NA CASSSRGKGSYEQYF TGTGCCAGCAGTTCCCGTGGGAAGGGGTCCTACGAGCAGTACTTC
TRBJ1-1 TRBV28 few NA CASSTWTANTEAFF TGTGCCAGCAGTACCTGGACAGCGAACACTGAAGCTTTCTTT
TRBJ2-1 TRBV6-2/TRBV6-3 few NA CASTLANEQFF TGTGCCAGCACCCTAGCAAATGAGCAGTTCTTC
TRBJ2-3 TRBV3-1 many NA CASSQLGGGSNTDTQYF TGTGCCAGCAGCCAACTCGGGGGAGGTTCCAACACAGATACGCAGTATTTT
TRBJ1-1 TRBV28 NA NA CASSTDITEAFF TGTGCCAGCAGTACAGATATCACTGAAGCTTTCTTT
TRBJ2-3 TRBV18 few NA CASSPPLWGGTDTQYF TGTGCCAGCTCACCACCTCTGTGGGGAGGCACAGATACGCAGTATTTT
TRBJ2-7 TRBV24-1 many TRBD1 CATAAAGTADYEQYF TGTGCCACCGCCGCCGCCGGGACAGCAGACTACGAGCAGTACTTC
TRBJ1-2 TRBV3-1 NA TRBD1 CASSQYRGNLYGYTF TGTGCCAGCAGCCAATACAGGGGGAACCTCTATGGCTACACCTTC
TRBJ1-2 TRBV18 many TRBD1 CASSPPGQGNYGYTF TGTGCCAGCTCACCCCCGGGACAGGGGAACTATGGCTACACCTTC
TRBJ1-6 TRBV4-3 NA NA CASSEVMISPLHF TGCGCCAGCAGTGAGGTCATGATTTCACCCCTCCACTTT
TRBJ1-2 TRBV3-1 many TRBD1 CASSQVDRDYGYTF TGTGCCAGCAGCCAAGTTGACAGGGACTATGGCTACACCTTC
TRBJ1-3 TRBV5-1 few NA CASSLPQGAGNTIYF TGCGCCAGCAGCTTACCCCAGGGAGCTGGAAACACCATATATTTT
TRBJ2-1 TRBV7-8 NA NA CASSLVTSNNEQFF TGTGCCAGCAGCTTAGTAACTAGCAACAATGAGCAGTTCTTC
TRBJ1-1 TRBV25-1 NA TRBD1 CASSGQGVGTEAFF TGTGCCAGCAGTGGACAGGGGGTGGGCACTGAAGCTTTCTTT
TRBJ2-7 TRBV25-1 NA TRBD1 CASSDGTGGYEQYF TGTGCCAGCAGTGACGGGACAGGGGGCTACGAGCAGTACTTC
TRBJ1-5 TRBV28 NA NA CASRSGVQPQHF TGTGCCAGCAGATCAGGGGTTCAGCCCCAGCATTTT
TRBJ2-1 TRBV20-1 few NA CSASYGWYNEQFF TGCAGTGCTAGTTACGGGTGGTACAATGAGCAGTTCTTC
TRBJ1-2 TRBV5-1 many TRBD1 CASSLSVGNPGQGYTF TGCGCCAGCAGCTTGAGCGTCGGGAATCCGGGACAGGGTTACACCTTC
TRBJ2-1 TRBV10-3 NA NA CAISEPTGRNEQFF TGTGCCATCAGTGAGCCCACGGGACGCAATGAGCAGTTCTTC
TRBJ2-3 TRBV5-1 NA TRBD2 CASSWLAGDGDTQYF TGCGCCAGCAGCTGGCTAGCGGGGGATGGCGATACGCAGTATTTT
TRBJ1-4 TRBV18 few TRBD1 CASSPPRQGHATNEKLFF TGTGCCAGCTCACCACCTCGACAGGGGCATGCAACTAATGAAAAACTGTTTTTT
TRBJ2-1 TRBV7-2 few TRBD2 CASSIRSGGANEQFF TGTGCCAGCAGCATTCGTAGCGGGGGGGCAAATGAGCAGTTCTTC
TRBJ2-7 TRBV29-1 NA NA CSVAAGIKDEQYF TGCAGCGTTGCCGCGGGGATCAAGGACGAGCAGTACTTC
TRBJ2-1 TRBV2 few TRBD1 CASRAGQGGGGEQFF TGTGCCAGCAGGGCGGGACAGGGGGGAGGAGGTGAGCAGTTCTTC
TRBJ1-5 TRBV18 many NA CASSRGGVSPQHF TGTGCCAGCTCACGCGGGGGGGTTAGTCCCCAGCATTTT
TRBJ2-7 TRBV25-1 NA TRBD1 CASSEYGSTTGVPYEQYF TGTGCCAGCAGTGAATATGGTTCGACGACAGGGGTTCCCTACGAGCAGTACTTC
TRBJ1-6 TRBV18 few TRBD1 CASSRTGLESPLHF TGTGCCAGCTCACGGACAGGGCTCGAATCACCCCTCCACTTT
TRBJ1-1 TRBV9 many NA CASSVEWASREAFF TGTGCCAGCAGCGTAGAGTGGGCGAGCCGCGAAGCTTTCTTT
TRBJ2-1 TRBV4-2 few NA CASSQVSGTPRNEQFF TGTGCCAGCAGCCAAGTCTCCGGGACCCCGAGGAATGAGCAGTTCTTC
TRBJ2-7 TRBV3-1 many NA CASSPNIAGGVSYEQYF TGTGCCAGCAGCCCCAACATCGCGGGTGGGGTAAGCTACGAGCAGTACTTC
TRBJ1-4 TRBV6-6 many TRBD1 CASSRSVQGREKLFF TGTGCCAGCAGTCGAAGCGTACAGGGGCGTGAAAAACTGTTTTTT
TRBJ2-5 TRBV29-1 many NA CSVVSYQETQYF TGCAGCGTTGTCTCTTACCAAGAGACCCAGTACTTC
TRBJ2-7 TRBV11-2 few TRBD1 CASSLSSQQGAFSYEQYF TGTGCCAGCAGCTTATCATCGCAGCAGGGGGCCTTCTCCTACGAGCAGTACTTC
TRBJ1-1 TRBV10-3 many NA CAIRNFGSNTEAFF TGTGCCATCAGGAATTTCGGGAGTAACACTGAAGCTTTCTTT
TRBJ2-7 TRBV20-1 few TRBD1 CSAITSSQGYSYEQYF TGCAGTGCCATTACTAGTTCACAGGGGTACTCCTACGAGCAGTACTTC
TRBJ1-2 TRBV5-8 many NA CASSFKGSIGYTF TGTGCCAGCAGCTTTAAAGGGAGCATTGGCTACACCTTC
TRBJ1-5 TRBV4-2 few NA CASSQVIQGMSNQPQHF TGTGCCAGCAGCCAAGTGATTCAGGGGATGAGCAATCAGCCCCAGCATTTT
TRBJ2-7 TRBV19 few TRBD1 CASSETGTGESNEQYF TGTGCCAGTAGTGAAACCGGGACAGGGGAATCGAACGAGCAGTACTTC
TRBJ2-7 TRBV29-1 NA NA CSVEGPGKDEQYF TGCAGCGTTGAGGGGCCCGGAAAGGACGAGCAGTACTTC
TRBJ1-4 TRBV20-1 many NA CSARDVGQGGEKLFF TGCAGTGCTAGAGACGTAGGGCAGGGTGGTGAAAAACTGTTTTTT
TRBJ1-6 TRBV5-1 many NA CASSLEGKVSGVVYNSPLHF TGCGCCAGCAGCTTGGAGGGTAAAGTATCAGGGGTCGTTTATAATTCACCCCTCCACTTT